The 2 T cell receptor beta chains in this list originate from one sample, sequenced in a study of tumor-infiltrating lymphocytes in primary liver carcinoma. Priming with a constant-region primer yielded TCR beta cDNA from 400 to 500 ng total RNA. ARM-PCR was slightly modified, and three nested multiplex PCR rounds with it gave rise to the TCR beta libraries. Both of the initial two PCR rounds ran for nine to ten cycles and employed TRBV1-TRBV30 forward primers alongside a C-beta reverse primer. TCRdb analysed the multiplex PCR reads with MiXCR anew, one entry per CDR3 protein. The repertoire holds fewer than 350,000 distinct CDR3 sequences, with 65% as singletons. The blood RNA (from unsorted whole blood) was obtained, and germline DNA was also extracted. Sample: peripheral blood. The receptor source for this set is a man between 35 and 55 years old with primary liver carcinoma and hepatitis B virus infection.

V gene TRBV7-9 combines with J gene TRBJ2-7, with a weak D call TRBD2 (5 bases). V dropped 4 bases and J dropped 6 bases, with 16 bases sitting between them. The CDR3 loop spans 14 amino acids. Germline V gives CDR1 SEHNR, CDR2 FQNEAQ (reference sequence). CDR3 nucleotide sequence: TGTGCCAGCAGCTCCTCCAGGACTCCCTCCGAGCAGTACTTC. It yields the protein CASSSSRTPSEQYF.

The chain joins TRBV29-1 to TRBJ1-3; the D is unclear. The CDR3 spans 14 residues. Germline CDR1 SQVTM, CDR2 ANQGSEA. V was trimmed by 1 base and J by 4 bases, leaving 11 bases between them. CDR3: CSVEAPLEGNTIYF. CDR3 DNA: TGCAGCGTTGAAGCTCCCTTGGAAGGAAACACCATATATTTT. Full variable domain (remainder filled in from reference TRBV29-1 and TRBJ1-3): SAVISQKPSRDICQRGTSLTIQCQVDSQVTMMFWYRQQPGQSLTLIATANQGSEATYESGFVIDKFPISRPNLTFSTLTVSNMSPEDSSIYLCSVEAPLEGNTIYFGEGSWLTVV.